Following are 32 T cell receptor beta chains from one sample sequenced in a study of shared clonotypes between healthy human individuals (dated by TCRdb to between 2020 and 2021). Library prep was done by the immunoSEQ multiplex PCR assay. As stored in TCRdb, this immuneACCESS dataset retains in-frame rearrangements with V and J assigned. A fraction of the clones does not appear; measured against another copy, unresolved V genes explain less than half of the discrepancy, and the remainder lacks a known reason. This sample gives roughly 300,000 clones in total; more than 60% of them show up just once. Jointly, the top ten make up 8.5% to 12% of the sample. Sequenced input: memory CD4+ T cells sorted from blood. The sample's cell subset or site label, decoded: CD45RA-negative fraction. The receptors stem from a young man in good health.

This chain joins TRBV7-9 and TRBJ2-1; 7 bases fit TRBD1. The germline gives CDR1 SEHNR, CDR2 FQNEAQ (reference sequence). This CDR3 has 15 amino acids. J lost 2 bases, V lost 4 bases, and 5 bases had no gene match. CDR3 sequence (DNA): TGTGCCAGCAGCTCGACAGGGCGGGCCTACAATGAGCAGTTCTTC. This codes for CASSSTGRAYNEQFF.

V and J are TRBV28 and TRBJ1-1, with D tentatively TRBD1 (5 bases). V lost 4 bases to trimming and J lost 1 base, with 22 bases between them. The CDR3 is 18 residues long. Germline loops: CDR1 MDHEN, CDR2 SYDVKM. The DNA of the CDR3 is TGTGCCAGCAGTTCGACCCCCTGGGGGAGTAGCACGAACACTGAAGCTTTCTTT. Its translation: CASSSTPWGSSTNTEAFF.

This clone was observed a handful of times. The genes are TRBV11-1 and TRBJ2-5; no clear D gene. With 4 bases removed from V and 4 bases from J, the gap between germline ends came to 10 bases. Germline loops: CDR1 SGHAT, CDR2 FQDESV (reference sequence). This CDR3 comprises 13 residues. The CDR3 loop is CASSSPPAETQYF. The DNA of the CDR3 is TGTGCCAGCAGCTCCCCTCCGGCAGAGACCCAGTACTTC.

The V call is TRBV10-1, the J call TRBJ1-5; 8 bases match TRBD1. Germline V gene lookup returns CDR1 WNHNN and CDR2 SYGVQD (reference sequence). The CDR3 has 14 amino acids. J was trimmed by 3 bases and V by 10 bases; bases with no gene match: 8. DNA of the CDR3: TGCGCCATCCATCAGGGGGCCCCCAATCAGCCCCAGCATTTT. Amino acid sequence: CAIHQGAPNQPQHF.

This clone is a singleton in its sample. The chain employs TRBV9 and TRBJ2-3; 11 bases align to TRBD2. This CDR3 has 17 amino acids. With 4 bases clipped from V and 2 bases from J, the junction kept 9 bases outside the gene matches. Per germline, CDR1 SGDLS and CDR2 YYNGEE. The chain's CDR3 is CASSPQGLAGVTDTQYF. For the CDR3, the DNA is TGTGCCAGCAGCCCTCAAGGACTAGCGGGTGTCACAGATACGCAGTATTTT.

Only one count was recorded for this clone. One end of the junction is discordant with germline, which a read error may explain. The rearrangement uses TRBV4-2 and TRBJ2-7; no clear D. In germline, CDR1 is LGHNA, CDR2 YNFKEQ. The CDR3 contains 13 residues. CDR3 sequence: CASRQTEAYEQYF. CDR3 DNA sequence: TGTGCCAGCCGCCAAACAGAGGCCTACGAGCAGTACTTC.

As DNA, the CDR3 is TGCGCCAGCAGCCAAGAGCCCAAGGGGTCGGGGGAAAAACTGTTTTTT. It codes for CASSQEPKGSGEKLFF. The chain has TRBV4-3 and TRBJ1-4, with TRBD1 as a possible D gene (5 bases). The CDR3 totals 16 residues. The germline V gene encodes CDR1 LGHNA and CDR2 YSLEER. Trimming stripped 0 bases from V and 8 bases from J, with 16 bases between.

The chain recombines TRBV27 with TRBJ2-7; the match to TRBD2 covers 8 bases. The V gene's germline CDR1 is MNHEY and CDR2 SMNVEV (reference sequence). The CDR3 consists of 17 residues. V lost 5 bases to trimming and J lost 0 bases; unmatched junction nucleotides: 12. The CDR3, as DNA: TGTGCCAGCAGTGCAACTCCCCCGGGAGGGATCTCCTACGAGCAGTACTTC. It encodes CASSATPPGGISYEQYF.

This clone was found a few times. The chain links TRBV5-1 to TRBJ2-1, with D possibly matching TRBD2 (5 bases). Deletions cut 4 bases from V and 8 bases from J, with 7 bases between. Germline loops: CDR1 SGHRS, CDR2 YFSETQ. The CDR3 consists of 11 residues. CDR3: CASSAADEQFF. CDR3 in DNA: TGCGCCAGCAGCGCAGCGGATGAGCAGTTCTTC.

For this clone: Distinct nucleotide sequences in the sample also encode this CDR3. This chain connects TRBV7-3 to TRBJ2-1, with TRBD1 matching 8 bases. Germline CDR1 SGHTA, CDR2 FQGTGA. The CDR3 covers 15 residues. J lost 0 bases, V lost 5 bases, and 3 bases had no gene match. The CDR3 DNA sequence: TGTGCCAGCAGCCGCGACAGGGGCTCCTACAATGAGCAGTTCTTC. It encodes CASSRDRGSYNEQFF.

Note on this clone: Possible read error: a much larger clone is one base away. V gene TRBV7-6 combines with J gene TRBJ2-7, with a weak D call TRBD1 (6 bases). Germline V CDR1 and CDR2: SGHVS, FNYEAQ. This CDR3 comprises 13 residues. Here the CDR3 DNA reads TGTGCCAGCAGCTCACAGGGTTCCTACGAGCAGCACTTC. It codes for CASSSQGSYEQHF.

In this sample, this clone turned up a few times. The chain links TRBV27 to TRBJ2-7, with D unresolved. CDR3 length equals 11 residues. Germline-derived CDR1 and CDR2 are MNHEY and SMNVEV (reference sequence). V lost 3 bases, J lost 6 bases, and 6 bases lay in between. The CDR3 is CASSLWGEQYF. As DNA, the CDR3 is TGTGCCAGCAGTTTGTGGGGCGAGCAGTACTTC.

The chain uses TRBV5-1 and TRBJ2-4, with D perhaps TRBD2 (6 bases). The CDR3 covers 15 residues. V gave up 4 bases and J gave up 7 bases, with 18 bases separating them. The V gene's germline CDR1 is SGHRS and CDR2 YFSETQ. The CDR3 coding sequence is TGCGCCAGCAGCCCCGCGACTAGTCGGATGAACATTCAGTACTTC. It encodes CASSPATSRMNIQYF.

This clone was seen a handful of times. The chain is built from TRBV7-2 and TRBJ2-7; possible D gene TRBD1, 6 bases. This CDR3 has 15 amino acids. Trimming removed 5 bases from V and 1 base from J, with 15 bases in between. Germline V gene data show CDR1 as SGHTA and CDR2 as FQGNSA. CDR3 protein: CASSKTGSRSYEQYF. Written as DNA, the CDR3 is TGTGCCAGCAGCAAAACAGGGTCAAGGTCCTACGAGCAGTACTTC.

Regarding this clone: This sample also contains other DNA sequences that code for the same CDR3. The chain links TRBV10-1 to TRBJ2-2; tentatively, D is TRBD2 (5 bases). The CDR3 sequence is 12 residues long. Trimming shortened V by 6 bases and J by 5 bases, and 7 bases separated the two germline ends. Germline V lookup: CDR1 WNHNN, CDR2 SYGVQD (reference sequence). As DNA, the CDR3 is TGCGCCAGCAGCTCGGGAACCGGGGAGCTGTTTTTT. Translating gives CASSSGTGELFF.

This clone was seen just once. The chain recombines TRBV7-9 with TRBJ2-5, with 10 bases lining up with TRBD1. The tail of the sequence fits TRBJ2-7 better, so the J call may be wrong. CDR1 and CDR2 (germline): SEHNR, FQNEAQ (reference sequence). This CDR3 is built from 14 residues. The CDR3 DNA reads TGTGCCAGCACCTTGACGGGACAGGGGAGCGAGCAGTACTTC. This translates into CASTLTGQGSEQYF.

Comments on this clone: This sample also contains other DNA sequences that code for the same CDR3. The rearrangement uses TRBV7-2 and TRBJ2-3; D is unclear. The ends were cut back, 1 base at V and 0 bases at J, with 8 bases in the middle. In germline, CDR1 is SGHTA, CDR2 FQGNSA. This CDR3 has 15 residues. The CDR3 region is CASSLGSPSTDTQYF. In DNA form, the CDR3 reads TGTGCCAGCAGCTTAGGGTCGCCTAGCACAGATACGCAGTATTTT.

The CDR3 nucleotides are TGTGCCAGTAGTACTAGCGGATACGGGCGCACAGATACGCAGTATTTT. This translates into CASSTSGYGRTDTQYF. This chain joins TRBV19 and TRBJ2-3, with 7 bases lining up with TRBD2. The ends lost 4 bases at V and 1 base at J; junction bases unmatched: 8. The CDR3 runs to 16 residues. CDR1 is LNHDA, CDR2 SQIVND, per germline (reference sequence).

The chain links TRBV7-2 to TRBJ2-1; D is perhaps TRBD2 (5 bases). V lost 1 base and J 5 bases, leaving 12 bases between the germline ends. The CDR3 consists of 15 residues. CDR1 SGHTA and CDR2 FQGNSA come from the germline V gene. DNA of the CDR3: TGTGCCAGCAGCTTAGGGTCTAGCCCAAACAATGAGCAGTTCTTC. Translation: CASSLGSSPNNEQFF.

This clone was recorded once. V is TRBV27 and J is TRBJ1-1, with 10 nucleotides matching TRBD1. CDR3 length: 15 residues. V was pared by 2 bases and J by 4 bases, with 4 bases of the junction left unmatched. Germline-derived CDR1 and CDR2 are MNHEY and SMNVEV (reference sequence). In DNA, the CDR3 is TGTGCCAGCAGTTTAGGGGACAGGGGAATCACTGAAGCTTTCTTT. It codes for CASSLGDRGITEAFF.

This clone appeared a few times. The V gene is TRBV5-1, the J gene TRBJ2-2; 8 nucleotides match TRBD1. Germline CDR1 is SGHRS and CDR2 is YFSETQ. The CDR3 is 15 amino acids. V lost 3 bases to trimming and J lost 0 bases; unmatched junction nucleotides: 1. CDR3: CASSSTGANTGELFF. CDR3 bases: TGCGCCAGCAGCTCGACAGGGGCGAACACCGGGGAGCTGTTTTTT.

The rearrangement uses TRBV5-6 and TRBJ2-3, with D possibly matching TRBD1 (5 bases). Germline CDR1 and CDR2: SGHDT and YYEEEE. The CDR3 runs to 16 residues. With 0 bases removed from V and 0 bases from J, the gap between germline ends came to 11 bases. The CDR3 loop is CASSLALGHSTDTQYF. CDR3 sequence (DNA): TGTGCCAGCAGCTTGGCCCTCGGACACAGCACAGATACGCAGTATTTT.

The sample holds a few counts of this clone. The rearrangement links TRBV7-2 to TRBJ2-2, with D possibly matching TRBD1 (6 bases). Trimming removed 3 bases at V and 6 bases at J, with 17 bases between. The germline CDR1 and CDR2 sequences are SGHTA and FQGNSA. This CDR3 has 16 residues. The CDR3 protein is CASSFTGFVKPGELFF. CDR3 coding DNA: TGTGCCAGCAGCTTTACAGGGTTTGTAAAACCCGGGGAGCTGTTTTTT.

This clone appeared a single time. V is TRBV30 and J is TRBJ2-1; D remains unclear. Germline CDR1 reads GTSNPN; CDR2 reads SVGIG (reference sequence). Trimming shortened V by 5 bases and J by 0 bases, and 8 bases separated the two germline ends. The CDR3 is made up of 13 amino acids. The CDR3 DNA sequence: TGTGCCTGGTCCGCCCGCTCCTACAATGAGCAGTTCTTC. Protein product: CAWSARSYNEQFF.

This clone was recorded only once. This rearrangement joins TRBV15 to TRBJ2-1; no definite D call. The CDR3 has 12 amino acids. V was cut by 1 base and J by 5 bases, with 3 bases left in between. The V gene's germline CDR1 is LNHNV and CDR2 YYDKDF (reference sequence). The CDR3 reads CATSRVDNEQFF. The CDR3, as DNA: TGTGCCACCAGCAGAGTGGACAATGAGCAGTTCTTC.

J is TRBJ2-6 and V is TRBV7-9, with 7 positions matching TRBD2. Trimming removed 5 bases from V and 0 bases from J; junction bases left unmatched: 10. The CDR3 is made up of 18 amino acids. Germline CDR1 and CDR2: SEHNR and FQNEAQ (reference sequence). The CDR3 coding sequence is TGTGCCAGCAGCCCCGGGAGGCGGTTAATCTCTGGGGCCAACGTCCTGACTTTC. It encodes CASSPGRRLISGANVLTF.

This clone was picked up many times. CDR3 region: CASSSLGGEREQYF. In nucleotides, the CDR3 is TGTGCCAGCAGTTCCCTAGGGGGGGAGAGAGAGCAGTACTTC. The chain carries TRBV28 and TRBJ2-7, with a weak D call TRBD2 (7 bases). Germline-derived CDR1 and CDR2 are MDHEN and SYDVKM. The ends were cut back, 4 bases at V and 7 bases at J, with 17 bases in the middle. The CDR3 is made up of 14 amino acids.

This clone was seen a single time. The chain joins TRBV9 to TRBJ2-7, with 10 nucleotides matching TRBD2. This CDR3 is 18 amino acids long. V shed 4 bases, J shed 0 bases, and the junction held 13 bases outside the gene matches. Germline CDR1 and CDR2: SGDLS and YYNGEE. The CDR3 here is CASSLGTSGVSNSYEQYF. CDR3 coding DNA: TGTGCCAGCAGCCTTGGCACTAGCGGGGTCAGTAACTCCTACGAGCAGTACTTC.

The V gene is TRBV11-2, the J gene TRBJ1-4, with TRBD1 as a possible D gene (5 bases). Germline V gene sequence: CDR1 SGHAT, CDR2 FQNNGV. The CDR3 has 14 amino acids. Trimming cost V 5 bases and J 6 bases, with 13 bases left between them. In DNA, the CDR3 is TGTGCCAGCAGCCGTCGCGGCAGGGATGAAAAACTGTTTTTT. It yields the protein CASSRRGRDEKLFF.

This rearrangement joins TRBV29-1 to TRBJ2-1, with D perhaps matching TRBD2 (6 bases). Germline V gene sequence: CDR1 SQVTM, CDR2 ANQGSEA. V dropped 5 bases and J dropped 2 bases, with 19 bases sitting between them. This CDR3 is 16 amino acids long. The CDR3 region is CSVPPEGGPPYNEQFF. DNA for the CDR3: TGCAGCGTTCCCCCGGAGGGTGGTCCCCCCTACAATGAGCAGTTCTTC.

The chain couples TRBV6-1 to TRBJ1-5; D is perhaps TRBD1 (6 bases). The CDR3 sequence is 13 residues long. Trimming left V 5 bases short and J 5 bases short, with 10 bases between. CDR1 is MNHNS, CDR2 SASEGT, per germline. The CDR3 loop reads CASSFYRDQPQHF. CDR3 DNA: TGTGCCAGCAGTTTCTACAGGGATCAGCCCCAGCATTTT.

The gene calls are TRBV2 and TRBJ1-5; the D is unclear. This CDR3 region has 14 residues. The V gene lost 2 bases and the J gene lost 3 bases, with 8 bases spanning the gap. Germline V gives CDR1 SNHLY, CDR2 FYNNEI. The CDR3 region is CASSERPANQPQHF. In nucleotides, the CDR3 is TGTGCCAGCAGTGAACGGCCAGCCAATCAGCCCCAGCATTTT.